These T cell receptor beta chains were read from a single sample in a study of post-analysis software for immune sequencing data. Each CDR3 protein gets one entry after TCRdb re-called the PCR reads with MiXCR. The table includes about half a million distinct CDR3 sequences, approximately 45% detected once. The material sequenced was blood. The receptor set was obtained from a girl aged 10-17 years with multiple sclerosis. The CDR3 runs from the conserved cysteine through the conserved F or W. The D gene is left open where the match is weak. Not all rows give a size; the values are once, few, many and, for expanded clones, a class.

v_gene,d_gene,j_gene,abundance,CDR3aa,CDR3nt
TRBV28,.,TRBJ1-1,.,CASSLFRDEAFF,TGTGCCAGCAGTTTATTCCGTGATGAAGCTTTCTTT
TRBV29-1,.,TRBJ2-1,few,CSVFYVQSYNEQFF,TGCAGCGTTTTCTACGTTCAGTCCTACAATGAGCAGTTCTTC
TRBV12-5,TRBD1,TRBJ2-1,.,CASGSSPGGMNEQFF,TGTGCTAGTGGTTCTTCACCAGGGGGTATGAATGAGCAGTTCTTC
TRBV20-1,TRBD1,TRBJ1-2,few,CSARERTGWGYGYTF,TGCAGTGCTAGAGAACGGACAGGCTGGGGCTATGGCTACACCTTC
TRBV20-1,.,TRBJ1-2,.,CSARGSALSNYGYTF,TGCAGTGCTAGGGGCTCGGCCCTATCTAACTATGGCTACACCTTC
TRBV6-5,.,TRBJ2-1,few,CASSYAERVVYNEQFF,TGTGCCAGCAGTTACGCTGAAAGGGTTGTCTACAATGAGCAGTTCTTC
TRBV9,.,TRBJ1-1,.,CASSPPGMGTEAFF,TGTGCCAGCAGCCCGCCGGGGATGGGCACTGAAGCTTTCTTT
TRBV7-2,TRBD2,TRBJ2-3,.,CASSLAARGGTDTQYF,TGTGCCAGCAGCTTAGCGGCTCGGGGGGGCACAGATACGCAGTATTTT
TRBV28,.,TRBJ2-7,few,CASTDGTHQSYEQYF,TGTGCCAGCACGGACGGGACTCACCAATCCTACGAGCAGTACTTC
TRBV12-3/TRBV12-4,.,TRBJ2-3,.,CASSLALGLSSTDTQYF,TGTGCCAGCAGTTTAGCACTGGGACTTTCTTCCACAGATACGCAGTATTTT
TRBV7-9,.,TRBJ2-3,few,CASSPPTDRPDTQYF,TGTGCCAGCAGCCCACCCACGGACAGACCAGATACGCAGTATTTT
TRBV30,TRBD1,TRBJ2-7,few,CAWSSGTGLYEQYF,TGTGCCTGGAGTTCCGGGACAGGGCTGTACGAGCAGTACTTC
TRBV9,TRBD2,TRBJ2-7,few,CASSAAGVFDEQYF,TGTGCCAGCAGCGCCGCGGGAGTCTTTGACGAGCAGTACTTC
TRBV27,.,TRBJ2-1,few,CASPRCHFTYNEQFF,TGTGCCAGCCCACGATGCCACTTTACCTACAATGAGCAGTTCTTC
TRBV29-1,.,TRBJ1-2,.,CSVDGHPVYGYTF,TGCAGCGTTGATGGGCACCCCGTCTATGGCTACACCTTC
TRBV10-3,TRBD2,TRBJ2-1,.,CAISSRLAGENNEQFF,TGTGCCATCAGTTCAAGACTAGCGGGAGAGAACAATGAGCAGTTCTTC
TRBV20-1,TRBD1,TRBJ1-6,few,CSVSRDRVNSPPHF,TGCAGTGTTTCGAGGGACAGGGTAAATTCACCCCCCCACTTT